This is a list of T cell receptor beta chains from one sample in a study of blood T cell repertoires in COVID-19. TCRdb's table, derived via immunoSEQ multiplex PCR, lists solely in-frame clones and lacks some. Altogether about 97,000 clones are present, roughly 92% being singletons, with the ten largest covering 5% to 6%. Material: peripheral blood. These receptors came from a man aged 45 to 65 with active COVID-19. The CDR3 runs from the conserved cysteine through the conserved F or W. The D gene is left open where the match is weak. The size of a clone is reported for some rows only, either as once, few or many, or as a class for expanded clones.

abundance	d_gene	j_gene	v_gene	CDR3nt	CDR3aa
NA	NA	TRBJ1-1	TRBV19	TGTGCCAGTAGTCCTACAGTCCAGTACGCTGAAGCTTTCTTT	CASSPTVQYAEAFF
NA	NA	TRBJ1-2	TRBV28	TGTGCCAGCAGTTTATTGCCACGTGGAGATGGCTACACCTTC	CASSLLPRGDGYTF
NA	TRBD1	TRBJ1-4	TRBV7-9	TGTGCCAGCAGCTTAGACACAGGGGCGGGAGAAAAACTGTTTTTT	CASSLDTGAGEKLFF
once	NA	TRBJ2-2	TRBV6-1	TGTGCCAGCAGTGAAAGTACAGTAAACACCGGGGAGCTGTTTTTT	CASSESTVNTGELFF
NA	NA	TRBJ2-1	TRBV19	TGTGCCAGCTCCTCGGGCTCCTACAATGAGCAGTTCTTC	CASSSGSYNEQFF
NA	NA	TRBJ2-2	TRBV23-1	TGCGCCAGCAGTCAATCGGGGGCCGTGAACACCGGGGAGCTGTTTTTT	CASSQSGAVNTGELFF
NA	TRBD1	TRBJ1-4	TRBV9	TGTGCCAGCAGCGTGGGACAGGGGGCGCGTAGTGAAAAACTGTTTTTT	CASSVGQGARSEKLFF
NA	TRBD2	TRBJ2-7	TRBV7-6	TGTGCCAGCAGCATAGGACTAGCGGGAGGGTTTCACGAGCAGTACTTC	CASSIGLAGGFHEQYF
NA	TRBD1	TRBJ2-4	TRBV2	TGTGCCAGCAGTGGGACAGGGGGAAACATTCAGTACTTC	CASSGTGGNIQYF
NA	TRBD2	TRBJ2-5	TRBV2	TGTGCCAGTAGGACTAGCGGGAGCGTAAGAGAGACCCAGTACTTC	CASRTSGSVRETQYF
NA	TRBD2	TRBJ2-5	TRBV27	TGTGCCAGCAGTACTACTAGTAGCGGGAGTCGGTCCCAGTACTTC	CASSTTSSGSRSQYF
NA	NA	TRBJ1-1	TRBV10-3	TGTGCCATTAGCAGGGAGGCCGACACTGAAGCTTTCTTT	CAISREADTEAFF
NA	TRBD1	TRBJ1-1	TRBV19	TGTGCCAGTAGTACCAGGACAGGGCTAACTGAAGCTTTCTTT	CASSTRTGLTEAFF
few	NA	TRBJ1-5	TRBV19	TGTGCCAGTAGTCTACAGGATATTAGCAATCAGCCCCAGCATTTT	CASSLQDISNQPQHF
NA	TRBD2	TRBJ2-5	TRBV7-9	TGTGCCAGCAGCCCAACTAGCGGGAGTTGGGAGACCCAGTACTTC	CASSPTSGSWETQYF
NA	NA	TRBJ2-2	TRBV7-2	TGTGCCAGCAGCCGGAGACTGGGCACCGGGGAGCTGTTTTTT	CASSRRLGTGELFF
NA	TRBD1	TRBJ1-6	TRBV4-1	TGCGCCAGCAGCCAGACCGGGACAGGGGCCCGAAGTCCCCTTAATTCACCCCTCCACTTT	CASSQTGTGARSPLNSPLHF
once	NA	TRBJ1-2	TRBV18	TGTGCCAGCTCACCACTGACAGTTACTAACTATGGCTACACCTTC	CASSPLTVTNYGYTF
NA	NA	TRBJ1-1	TRBV28	TGTGCCAGCAGTTTACTACGGGAGAACACTGAAGCTTTCTTT	CASSLLRENTEAFF
NA	TRBD2	TRBJ2-5	TRBV11-2	TGTGCCAGCAGCGAGACTAGCGGGAGGATACCCCAAGAGACCCAGTACTTC	CASSETSGRIPQETQYF
NA	NA	TRBJ2-7	TRBV6-6	TGTGCCAGCAGTTACCCGGACGGGACCTACGAGCAGTACTTC	CASSYPDGTYEQYF
NA	NA	TRBJ2-7	TRBV6-6	TGTGCCAGCAGTTATCGCGGCGGAACCTACGAGCAGTACTTC	CASSYRGGTYEQYF
NA	NA	TRBJ2-7	TRBV10-2	TGCGCCAGCAGTGAGGTCTCGGTCCGCCCCTACGAGCAGTACTTC	CASSEVSVRPYEQYF
NA	TRBD2	TRBJ2-7	TRBV7-9	TGTGCCAGCAGCTTGGGGACTAGCGGGACCTACGAGCAGTACTTC	CASSLGTSGTYEQYF
NA	TRBD2	TRBJ2-1	TRBV5-1	TGCGCCAGCAGCTTGCAACTAGCGGGCAATGAGCAGTTCTTC	CASSLQLAGNEQFF
NA	TRBD1	TRBJ2-1	TRBV25-1	TGTGCCAGCAGTGACGAATTAGGGGACAGGGGGCCGTACAATGAGCAGTTCTTC	CASSDELGDRGPYNEQFF
NA	NA	TRBJ2-5	TRBV3-1/TRBV3-2	TGTGCCAGCAGCCCATCCCGCACTAGGATCGAGACCCAGTACTTC	CASSPSRTRIETQYF
NA	TRBD1	TRBJ1-2	TRBV6-5	TGTGCCAGCAGTTACTTGACAGGGGTTGATGGCTACACCTTC	CASSYLTGVDGYTF
NA	TRBD2	TRBJ2-7	TRBV7-8	TGTGCCAGCAGCTCAAAAGGACTAGCGGGAGGTTACGAGCAGTACTTC	CASSSKGLAGGYEQYF
NA	NA	TRBJ1-1	TRBV2	TGTGCCAGCAGTGAGGCTTTCGGACGCGGGGTCTGGGAGTCGGAAGCTTTCTTT	CASSEAFGRGVWESEAFF
NA	TRBD1	TRBJ2-1	TRBV5-1	TGCGCCAGCAGCTCCCCAGGGACAGGGAACAATGAGCAGTTCTTC	CASSSPGTGNNEQFF
few	TRBD1	TRBJ1-5	TRBV30	TGTGCCTGGAGTGTCTCCAGGGGGGATCAGCCCCAGCATTTT	CAWSVSRGDQPQHF
NA	TRBD2	TRBJ2-3	TRBV11-2	TGTGCCAGCAGTACATCCGGGACTAACTCGGATACGCAGTATTTT	CASSTSGTNSDTQYF
NA	TRBD1	TRBJ1-2	TRBV28	TGTGCCAGCAGTCCCGGGACAGGGGCCTTTGGCTACACCTTC	CASSPGTGAFGYTF
once	TRBD1	TRBJ2-1	TRBV19	TGTGCCAGTAGTCCAGCCGGTGGGACAGGGAGGGCCAATGAGCAGTTCTTC	CASSPAGGTGRANEQFF
NA	TRBD1	TRBJ2-7	TRBV7-8	TGTGCCAGCAGGAGGGACAGTTACGAGCAGTACTTC	CASRRDSYEQYF
NA	NA	TRBJ1-3	TRBV5-6	TGTGCCAGCAGTTTCGCTCCAAACTCACGCTCTGGAAACACCATATATTTT	CASSFAPNSRSGNTIYF
NA	TRBD1	TRBJ1-2	TRBV19	TGTGCCAGCAGGGGACAGGGAAAAACGGATGGCTACACCTTC	CASRGQGKTDGYTF
NA	NA	TRBJ1-3	TRBV7-8	TGTGCCAGCAGCCTAGAGACAGGATCTGGAAACACCATATATTTT	CASSLETGSGNTIYF
NA	NA	TRBJ2-1	TRBV2	TGTGCCAGCAGTGAACAGGCCACTTACAATGAGCAGTTCTTC	CASSEQATYNEQFF
NA	TRBD1	TRBJ1-2	TRBV28	TGTGCCAGCACCGAACAGGGGGTTGTCTATGGCTACACCTTC	CASTEQGVVYGYTF
NA	TRBD2	TRBJ2-5	TRBV3-1/TRBV3-2	TGTGCCAGCAGCCAAATCTCCTCTAGCGGGAGCCAGTACTTC	CASSQISSSGSQYF
NA	NA	TRBJ1-1	TRBV10-3	TGTGCCATCAGGAAAGAGGAGAACACTGAAGCTTTCTTT	CAIRKEENTEAFF
NA	NA	TRBJ2-2	TRBV21-1	TGTGCCAGCAGCAAGGGGAGGGCCGCCGGGGAGCTGTTTTTT	CASSKGRAAGELFF
NA	TRBD2	TRBJ2-1	TRBV19	TGTGCCAGTAGACAGGGACTAGCGTACAATGAGCAGTTCTTC	CASRQGLAYNEQFF
NA	NA	TRBJ1-2	TRBV29-1	TGCAGCGTTGAGGAGACAGATGGCTACACCTTC	CSVEETDGYTF
NA	NA	TRBJ2-2	TRBV7-6	TGTGCCAGCAGCTTCAGCGAGGTCACCGGGGAGCTGTTTTTT	CASSFSEVTGELFF
once	TRBD1	TRBJ1-1	TRBV28	TGTGCCAGCAGTTTGGAGGGGGCGCGAGTTCAAGCTTTCTTT	CASSLEGARVQAFF
NA	TRBD2	TRBJ2-1	TRBV27	TGTGCCAGCAGTTCTCTAGCGGGAGGGCCACAACCCTTGTACAATGAGCAGTTCTTC	CASSSLAGGPQPLYNEQFF
NA	TRBD2	TRBJ2-1	TRBV19	TGTGCCAGTACCCGAACGGTGGCGGGAGAGGGCAATGAGCAGTTCTTC	CASTRTVAGEGNEQFF